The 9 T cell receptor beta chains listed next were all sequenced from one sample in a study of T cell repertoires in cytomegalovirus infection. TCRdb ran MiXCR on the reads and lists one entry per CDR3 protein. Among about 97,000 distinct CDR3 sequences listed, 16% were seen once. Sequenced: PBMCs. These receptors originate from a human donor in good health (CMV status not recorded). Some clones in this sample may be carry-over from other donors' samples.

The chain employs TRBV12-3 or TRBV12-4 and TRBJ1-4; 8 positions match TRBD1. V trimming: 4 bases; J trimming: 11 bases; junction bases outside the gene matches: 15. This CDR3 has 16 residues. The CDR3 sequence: CASSSTRTGKEGKLFF. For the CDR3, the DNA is TGTGCCAGCAGTTCAACTCGGACAGGGAAGGAGGGCAAACTGTTTTTT.

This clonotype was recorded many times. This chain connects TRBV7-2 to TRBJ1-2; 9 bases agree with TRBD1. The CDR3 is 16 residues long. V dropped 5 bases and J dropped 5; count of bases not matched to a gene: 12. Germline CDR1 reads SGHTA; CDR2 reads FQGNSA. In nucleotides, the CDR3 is TGTGCCAGCAGCCCCGACCGGGACAGGGCCCTTTATGGCTACACCTTC. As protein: CASSPDRDRALYGYTF.

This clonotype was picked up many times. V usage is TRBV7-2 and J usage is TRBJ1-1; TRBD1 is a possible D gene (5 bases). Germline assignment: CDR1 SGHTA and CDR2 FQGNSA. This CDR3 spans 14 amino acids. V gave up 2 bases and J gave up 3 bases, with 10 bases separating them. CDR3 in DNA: TGTGCCAGCAGCTTAATTACGGGGGACACTGAAGCTTTCTTT. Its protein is CASSLITGDTEAFF.

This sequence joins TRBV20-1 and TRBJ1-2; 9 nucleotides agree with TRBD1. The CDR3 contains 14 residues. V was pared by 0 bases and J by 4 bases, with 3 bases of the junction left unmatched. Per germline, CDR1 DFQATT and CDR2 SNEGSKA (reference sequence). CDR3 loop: CSARDRDRAYGYTF. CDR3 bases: TGCAGTGCTAGAGATAGGGACAGGGCCTATGGCTACACCTTC.

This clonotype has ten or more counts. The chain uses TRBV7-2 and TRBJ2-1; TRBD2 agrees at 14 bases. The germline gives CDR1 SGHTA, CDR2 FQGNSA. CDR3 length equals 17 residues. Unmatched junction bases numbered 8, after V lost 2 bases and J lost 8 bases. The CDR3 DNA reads TGTGCCAGCAGCTTAAGGGTGACTAGCGGGGGGGCGTATGAGCAGTTCTTC. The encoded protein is CASSLRVTSGGAYEQFF.

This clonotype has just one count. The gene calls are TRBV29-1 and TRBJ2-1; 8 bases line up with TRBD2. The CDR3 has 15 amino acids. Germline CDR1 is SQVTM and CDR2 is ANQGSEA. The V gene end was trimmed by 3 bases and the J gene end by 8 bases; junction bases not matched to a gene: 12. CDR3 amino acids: CSVEGGTRGRDEQFF. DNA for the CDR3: TGCAGCGTTGAGGGGGGGACTAGGGGCCGCGATGAGCAGTTCTTC.

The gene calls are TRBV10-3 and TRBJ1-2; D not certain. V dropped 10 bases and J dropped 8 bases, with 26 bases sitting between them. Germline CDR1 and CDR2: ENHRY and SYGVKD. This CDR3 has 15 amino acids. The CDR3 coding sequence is TGTGCCACTAACGAAAGACTGAGGGTGGTTGAGGGCTACACCTTC. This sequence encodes CATNERLRVVEGYTF.

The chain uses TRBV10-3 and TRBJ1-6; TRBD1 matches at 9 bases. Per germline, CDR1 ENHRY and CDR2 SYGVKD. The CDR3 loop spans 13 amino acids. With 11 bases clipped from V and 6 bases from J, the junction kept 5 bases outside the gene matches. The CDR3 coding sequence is TGTGCCGCCCGACAGGGGGGTAATTCACCCCTCCACTTT. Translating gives CAARQGGNSPLHF.

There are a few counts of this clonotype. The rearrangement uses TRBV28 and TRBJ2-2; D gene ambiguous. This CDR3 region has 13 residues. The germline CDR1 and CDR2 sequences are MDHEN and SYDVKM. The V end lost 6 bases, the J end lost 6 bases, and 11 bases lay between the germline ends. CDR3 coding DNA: TGTGCCAGCAGGCGGTCTCAGGCCGGGGAGCTGTTTTTT. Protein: CASRRSQAGELFF.